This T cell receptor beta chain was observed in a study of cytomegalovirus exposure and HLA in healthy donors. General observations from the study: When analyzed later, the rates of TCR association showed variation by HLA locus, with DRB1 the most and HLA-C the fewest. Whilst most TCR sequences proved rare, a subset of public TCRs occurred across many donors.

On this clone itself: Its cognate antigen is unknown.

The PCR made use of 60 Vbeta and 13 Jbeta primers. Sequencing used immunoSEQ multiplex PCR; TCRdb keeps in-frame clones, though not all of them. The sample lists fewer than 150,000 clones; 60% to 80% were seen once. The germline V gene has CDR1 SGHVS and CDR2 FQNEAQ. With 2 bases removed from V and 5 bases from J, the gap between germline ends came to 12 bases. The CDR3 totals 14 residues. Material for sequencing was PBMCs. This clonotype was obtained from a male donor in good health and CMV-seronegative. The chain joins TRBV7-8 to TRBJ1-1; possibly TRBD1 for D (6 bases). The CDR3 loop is CASSLSRRGTEAFF. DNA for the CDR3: TGTGCCAGCAGCTTATCCCGAAGGGGGACTGAAGCTTTCTTT.